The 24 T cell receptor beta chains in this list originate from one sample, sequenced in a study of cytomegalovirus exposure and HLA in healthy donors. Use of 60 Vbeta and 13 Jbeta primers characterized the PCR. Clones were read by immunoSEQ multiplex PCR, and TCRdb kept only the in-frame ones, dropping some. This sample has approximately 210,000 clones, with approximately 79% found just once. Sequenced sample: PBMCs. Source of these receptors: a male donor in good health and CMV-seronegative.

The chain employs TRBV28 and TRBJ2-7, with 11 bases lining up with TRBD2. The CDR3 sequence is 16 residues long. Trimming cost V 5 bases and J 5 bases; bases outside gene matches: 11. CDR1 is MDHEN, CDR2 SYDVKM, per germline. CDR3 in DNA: TGTGCCAGCAGTCTGCTAGCGGGGGGCCATTCGGACGAGCAGTACTTC. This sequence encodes CASSLLAGGHSDEQYF.

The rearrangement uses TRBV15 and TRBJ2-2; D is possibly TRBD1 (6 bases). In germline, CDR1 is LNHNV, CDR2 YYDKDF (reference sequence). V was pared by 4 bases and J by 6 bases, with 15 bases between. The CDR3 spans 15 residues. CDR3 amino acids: CATSNRTVVSGELFF. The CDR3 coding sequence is TGTGCCACCAGCAATAGGACAGTAGTATCCGGGGAGCTGTTTTTT.

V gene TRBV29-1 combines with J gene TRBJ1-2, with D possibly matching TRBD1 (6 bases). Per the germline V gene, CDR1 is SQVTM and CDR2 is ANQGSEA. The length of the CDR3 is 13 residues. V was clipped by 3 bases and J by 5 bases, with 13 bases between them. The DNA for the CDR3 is TGCAGCGTTGATTTTGGGACAAGGTATGGCTACACCTTC. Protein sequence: CSVDFGTRYGYTF. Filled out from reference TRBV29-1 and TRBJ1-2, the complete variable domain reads SAVISQKPSRDICQRGTSLTIQCQVDSQVTMMFWYRQQPGQSLTLIATANQGSEATYESGFVIDKFPISRPNLTFSTLTVSNMSPEDSSIYLCSVDFGTRYGYTFGSGTRLTVV.

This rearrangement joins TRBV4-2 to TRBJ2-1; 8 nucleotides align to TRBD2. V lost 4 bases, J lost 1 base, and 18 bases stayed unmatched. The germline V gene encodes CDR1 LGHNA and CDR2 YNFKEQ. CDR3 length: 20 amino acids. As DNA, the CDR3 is TGTGCCAGCAGCCCATCTCTTCCGACCGGGGGGGCAGGGTCCTACAATGAGCAGTTCTTC. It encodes CASSPSLPTGGAGSYNEQFF.

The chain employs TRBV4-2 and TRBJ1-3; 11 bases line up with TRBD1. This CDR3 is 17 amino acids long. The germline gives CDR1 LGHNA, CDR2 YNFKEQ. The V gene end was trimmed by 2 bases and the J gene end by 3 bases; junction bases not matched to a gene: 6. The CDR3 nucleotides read TGTGCCAGCAGCCAACCAAGGACAGGGGGCATTGGAAACACCATATATTTT. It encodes CASSQPRTGGIGNTIYF.

CDR3 protein: CASSLEFRAAGANVLTF. In DNA, the CDR3 is TGTGCCAGCAGTTTAGAGTTCAGGGCGGCTGGGGCCAACGTCCTGACTTTC. The rearrangement joins TRBV27 to TRBJ2-6; D might be TRBD1 (5 bases). Germline assignment: CDR1 MNHEY and CDR2 SMNVEV (reference sequence). The V end lost 2 bases, the J end lost 2 bases, and 13 bases lay between the germline ends. The CDR3 is made up of 17 amino acids.

The CDR3 protein is CASSPGLAGGSGELFF. The DNA of the CDR3 is TGTGCCAGCAGCCCAGGACTAGCGGGGGGGTCCGGGGAGCTGTTTTTT. J is TRBJ2-2 and V is TRBV4-2; 15 positions match TRBD2. Germline V gene lookup returns CDR1 LGHNA and CDR2 YNFKEQ. CDR3 length equals 16 residues. The junction had 3 bases not matched to a gene; V was cut back by 4 bases and J by 6 bases.

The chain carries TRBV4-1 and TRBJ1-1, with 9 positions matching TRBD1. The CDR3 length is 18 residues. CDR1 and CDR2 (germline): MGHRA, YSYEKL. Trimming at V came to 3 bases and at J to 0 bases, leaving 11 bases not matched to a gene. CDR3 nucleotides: TGCGCCAGCAGCCATCCCCTGTGGGACAGGGAGTTGAACACTGAAGCTTTCTTT. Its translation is CASSHPLWDRELNTEAFF.

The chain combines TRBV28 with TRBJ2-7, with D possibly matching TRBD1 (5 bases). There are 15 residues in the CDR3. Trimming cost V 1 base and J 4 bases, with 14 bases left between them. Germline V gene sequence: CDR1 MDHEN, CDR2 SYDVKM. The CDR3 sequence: CASSLSAAGIYEQYF. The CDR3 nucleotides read TGTGCCAGCAGTTTATCGGCAGCAGGGATTTACGAGCAGTACTTC.

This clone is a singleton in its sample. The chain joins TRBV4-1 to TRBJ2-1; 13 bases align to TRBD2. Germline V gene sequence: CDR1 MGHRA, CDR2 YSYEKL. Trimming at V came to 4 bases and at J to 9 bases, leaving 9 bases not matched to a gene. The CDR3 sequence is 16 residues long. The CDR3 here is CASSPVGLAGAGEQFF. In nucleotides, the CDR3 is TGCGCCAGCAGCCCAGTAGGACTAGCGGGAGCGGGTGAGCAGTTCTTC.

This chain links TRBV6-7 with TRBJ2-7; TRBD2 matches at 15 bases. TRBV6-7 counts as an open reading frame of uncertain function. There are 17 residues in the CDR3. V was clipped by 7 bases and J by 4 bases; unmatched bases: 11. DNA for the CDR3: TGTGCCAGCATTTGCGGACTAGCGGGAGGGCTTAGGTACGAGCAGTACTTC. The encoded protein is CASICGLAGGLRYEQYF.

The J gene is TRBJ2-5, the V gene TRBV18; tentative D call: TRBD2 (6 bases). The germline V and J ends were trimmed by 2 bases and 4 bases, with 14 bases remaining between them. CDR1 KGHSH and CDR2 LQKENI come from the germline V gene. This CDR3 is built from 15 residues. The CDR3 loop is CASSPVEGIRETQYF. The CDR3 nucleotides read TGTGCCAGCTCACCAGTGGAGGGAATCAGAGAGACCCAGTACTTC.

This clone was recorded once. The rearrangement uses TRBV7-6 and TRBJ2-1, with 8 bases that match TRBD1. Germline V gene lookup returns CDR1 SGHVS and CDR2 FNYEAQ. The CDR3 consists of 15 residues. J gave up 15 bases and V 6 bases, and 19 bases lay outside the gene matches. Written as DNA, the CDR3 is TGTGCCAGCAGGCCAGGGGGCGGCAGCGGTCTGGGGGCGTTCTTC. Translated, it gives CASRPGGGSGLGAFF.

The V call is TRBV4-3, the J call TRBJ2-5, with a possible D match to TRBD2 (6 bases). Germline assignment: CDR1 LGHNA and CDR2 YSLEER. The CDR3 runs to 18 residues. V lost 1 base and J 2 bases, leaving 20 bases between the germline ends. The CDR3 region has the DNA TGCGCCAGCAGCCAAGGGGGGACTGTGGGGGAGCGTCAAGAGACCCAGTACTTC. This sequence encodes CASSQGGTVGERQETQYF.

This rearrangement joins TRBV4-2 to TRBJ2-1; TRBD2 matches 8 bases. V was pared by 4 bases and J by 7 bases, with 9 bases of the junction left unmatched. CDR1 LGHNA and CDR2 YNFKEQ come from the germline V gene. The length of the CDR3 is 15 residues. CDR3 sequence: CASSPEAGAENEQFF. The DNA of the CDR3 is TGTGCCAGCAGCCCGGAAGCGGGAGCTGAGAATGAGCAGTTCTTC.

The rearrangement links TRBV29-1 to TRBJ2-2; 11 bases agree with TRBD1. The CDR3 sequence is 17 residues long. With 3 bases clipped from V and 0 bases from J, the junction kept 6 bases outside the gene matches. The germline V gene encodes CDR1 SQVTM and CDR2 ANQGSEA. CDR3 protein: CSVDPGTGGTNTGELFF. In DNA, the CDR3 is TGCAGCGTTGACCCCGGGACAGGGGGGACGAACACCGGGGAGCTGTTTTTT.

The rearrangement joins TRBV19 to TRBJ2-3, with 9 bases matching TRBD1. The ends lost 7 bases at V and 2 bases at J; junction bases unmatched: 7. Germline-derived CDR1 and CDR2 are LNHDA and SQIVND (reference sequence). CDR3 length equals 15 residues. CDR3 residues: CASNPGTGYTDTQYF. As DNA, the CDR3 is TGTGCCAGTAATCCCGGGACAGGGTACACAGATACGCAGTATTTT.

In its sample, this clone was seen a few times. The CDR3 nucleotides are TGTGCCAGCAGCCCAACTCTCGGGGGACTAGCGAGCACAGATACGCAGTATTTT. Residues: CASSPTLGGLASTDTQYF. The rearrangement links TRBV13 to TRBJ2-3, with 10 nucleotides matching TRBD2. Germline CDR1 is PRHDT and CDR2 is FYEKMQ (reference sequence). This CDR3 is built from 18 residues. The junction had 11 bases not matched to a gene; V was cut back by 5 bases and J by 0 bases.

The CDR3 protein is CASSLEGTGLGGYTF. The CDR3 DNA reads as TGTGCCAGCAGCTTAGAAGGGACAGGGCTGGGAGGCTACACCTTC. The rearrangement joins TRBV7-9 to TRBJ1-2; TRBD1 aligns across 9 bases. V trimming: 1 base; J trimming: 8 bases; junction bases outside the gene matches: 8. There are 15 residues in the CDR3. Germline V gene lookup returns CDR1 SEHNR and CDR2 FQNEAQ (reference sequence).

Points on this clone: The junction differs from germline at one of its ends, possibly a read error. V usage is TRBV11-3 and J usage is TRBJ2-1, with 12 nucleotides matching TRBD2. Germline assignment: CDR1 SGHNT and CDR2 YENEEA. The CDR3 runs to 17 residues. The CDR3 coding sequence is TGTGCCAGCAGCCTAGAACTAGCGGGAGGTACCTACAATGAGCAGTTCTTC. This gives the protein CASSLELAGGTYNEQFF. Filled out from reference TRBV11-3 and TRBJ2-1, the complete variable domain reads EAGVVQSPRYKIIEKKQPVAFWCNPISGHNTLYWYLQNLGQGPELLIRYENEEAVDDSQLPKDRFSAERLKGVDSTLKIQPAELGDSAVYLCASSLELAGGTYNEQFFGPGTRLTVL.

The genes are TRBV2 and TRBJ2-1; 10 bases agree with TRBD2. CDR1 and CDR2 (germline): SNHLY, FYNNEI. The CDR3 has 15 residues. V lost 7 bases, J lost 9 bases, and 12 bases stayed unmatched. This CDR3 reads CASTQLSSGRSEQFF. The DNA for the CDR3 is TGTGCCAGCACCCAGCTATCTAGCGGGAGAAGTGAGCAGTTCTTC.

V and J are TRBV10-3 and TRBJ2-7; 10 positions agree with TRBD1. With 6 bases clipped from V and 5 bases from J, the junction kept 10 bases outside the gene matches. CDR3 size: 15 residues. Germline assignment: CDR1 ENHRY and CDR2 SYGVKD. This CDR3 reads CAIRKTGGGIDEQYF. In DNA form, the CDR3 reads TGTGCCATCAGAAAGACAGGGGGCGGTATCGACGAGCAGTACTTC.

The CDR3 protein is CSVRPDSQETQYF. Here the CDR3 DNA reads TGCAGCGTCCGCCCGGACTCACAAGAGACCCAGTACTTC. The chain couples TRBV29-1 to TRBJ2-5; the D gene is possibly TRBD2 (5 bases). The CDR3 consists of 13 residues. The germline CDR1 and CDR2 sequences are SQVTM and ANQGSEA. The V gene lost 6 bases and the J gene lost 2 bases, with 13 bases spanning the gap.

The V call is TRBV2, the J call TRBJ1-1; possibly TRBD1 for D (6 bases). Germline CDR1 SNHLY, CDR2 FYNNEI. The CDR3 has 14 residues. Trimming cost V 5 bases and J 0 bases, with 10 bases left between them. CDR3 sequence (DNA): TGTGCCAGCAGTCGGACAGACCTGAACACTGAAGCTTTCTTT. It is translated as CASSRTDLNTEAFF.